This TCR beta chain was obtained from a study of T-cell memory formation after mild COVID-19. The overall study: Largely, TCR clusters stayed within a single donor.

This CDR3 contains 13 residues. CDR1 is MNHEY and CDR2 is SVGAGI in the germline V gene. Deletions cut 10 bases from V and 10 bases from J, with 20 bases between. MiXCR, applied by TCRdb to the 5' RACE reads, yields one record per CDR3 protein. The sample contains more than 200,000 distinct CDR3 sequences, about 15% of which appear only once. The study's findings and limits: Among CD4+ contracting clones, most were CM and EM, and CD8+ ones EMRA. Some responding clones appeared in pre-infection memory, suggesting cross-reactive memory joined.

A remark on this clonotype: The antigen is undetermined.

The source of this sequence is a man aged 18-30 years who had mild COVID-19 (a few samples of this study predate the infection). Cell type and time point are not known. Sequences were obtained from PBMCs or a T cell subset sorted from them (not recorded which). The V call is TRBV6-5, the J call TRBJ2-1; D uncertain. For the CDR3, the DNA is TGTGCCACCTTCTCTAGGGTCTTGGGGGAGCAGTTCTTC. This sequence encodes CATFSRVLGEQFF.